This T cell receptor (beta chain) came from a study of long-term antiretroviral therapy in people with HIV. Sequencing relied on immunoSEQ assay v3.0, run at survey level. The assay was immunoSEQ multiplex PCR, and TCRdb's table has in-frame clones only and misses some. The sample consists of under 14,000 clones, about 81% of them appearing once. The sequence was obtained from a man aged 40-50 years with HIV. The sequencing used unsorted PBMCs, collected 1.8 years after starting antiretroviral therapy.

CDR3 in DNA: TGTGCCAGTTCCAGGGAGGACCCGCGAGTAGGAAACACCATATATTTT. This encodes CASSREDPRVGNTIYF. The V call is TRBV18, the J call TRBJ1-3; D perhaps matches TRBD1 (5 bases). V gave up 9 bases and J gave up 4 bases, with 22 bases separating them. This CDR3 spans 16 amino acids. The V gene's germline CDR1 is KGHSH and CDR2 LQKENI.